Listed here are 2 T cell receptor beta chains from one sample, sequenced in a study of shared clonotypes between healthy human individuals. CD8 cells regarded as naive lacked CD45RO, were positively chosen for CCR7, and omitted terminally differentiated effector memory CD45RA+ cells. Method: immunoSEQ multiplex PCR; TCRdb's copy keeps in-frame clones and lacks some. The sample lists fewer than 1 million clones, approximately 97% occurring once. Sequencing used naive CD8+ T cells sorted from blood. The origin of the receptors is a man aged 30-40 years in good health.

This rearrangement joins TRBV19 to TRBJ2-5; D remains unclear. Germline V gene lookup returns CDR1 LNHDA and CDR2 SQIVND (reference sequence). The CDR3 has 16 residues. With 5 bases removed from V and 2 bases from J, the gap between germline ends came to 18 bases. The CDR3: CASSPRPEIGQETQYF. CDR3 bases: TGTGCCAGTAGTCCCCGGCCCGAGATTGGGCAAGAGACCCAGTACTTC.

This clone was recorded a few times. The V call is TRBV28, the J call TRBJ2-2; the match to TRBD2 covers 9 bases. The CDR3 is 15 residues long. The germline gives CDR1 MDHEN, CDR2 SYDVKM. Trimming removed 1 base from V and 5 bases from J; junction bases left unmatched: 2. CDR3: CASSLLAGETGELFF. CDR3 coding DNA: TGTGCCAGCAGTTTATTAGCGGGAGAAACCGGGGAGCTGTTTTTT.